One sample yielded the 26 T cell receptor beta chains listed below, sequenced in a study of CD8+CD57+ T cells in acquired aplastic anemia. According to the study, genomic DNA was the template for TCR beta VDJ and CDR3 profiling. TCRdb analysed the reads with MiXCR anew, one entry per CDR3 protein. Of about 400,000 distinct CDR3 sequences in the sample, 65% to 75% were seen once. Sample: sorted CD4+, CD8+, or CD8+CD57+ T cells (not recorded which) from PBMCs. The source is a human donor in good health, serving as a control.

A note on this clonotype: The junction departs from germline at one end; a sequencing error may be responsible. The V and J genes are TRBV19 and TRBJ1-5; D uncertain. Germline V lookup: CDR1 LNHDA, CDR2 SQIVND (reference sequence). The CDR3 sequence is 13 residues long. CDR3 in DNA: TGTGCCAGTAGTTCCCTATGGTTGCAGCTCCAGCATTTT. As protein: CASSSLWLQLQHF.

J is TRBJ2-1 and V is TRBV2; D gene unclear. Germline CDR1 SNHLY, CDR2 FYNNEI. V was trimmed by 6 bases and J by 7 bases, leaving 10 bases between them. There are 12 residues in the CDR3. The CDR3 region is CASSLVANEQFF. The CDR3 region has the DNA TGTGCCAGCAGCTTAGTGGCAAATGAGCAGTTCTTC.

The chain joins TRBV9 to TRBJ2-7, with 9 bases fitting TRBD1. Trimming removed 5 bases from V and 5 bases from J; junction bases left unmatched: 8. Germline V gene data show CDR1 as SGDLS and CDR2 as YYNGEE. The CDR3 spans 14 residues. The CDR3 bases are TGTGCCAGCAGACGGGGACAGGGTAGCCACGAGCAGTACTTC. Amino acids: CASRRGQGSHEQYF.

There are many counts of this clonotype. The chain combines TRBV19 with TRBJ1-1, with D maybe TRBD1 (6 bases). The V and J ends lost 3 bases and 2 bases respectively, with 25 bases between them. The CDR3 loop spans 19 amino acids. The germline V gene encodes CDR1 LNHDA and CDR2 SQIVND (reference sequence). This chain's CDR3 is CASSIHPLGGQSGNTEAFF. The CDR3 DNA sequence: TGTGCCAGTAGTATCCACCCTTTAGGGGGGCAAAGTGGAAACACTGAAGCTTTCTTT.

The chain recombines TRBV20-1 with TRBJ1-1, with unresolved D. V shed 6 bases and J shed 9 bases, with 20 bases lying between them. Per germline, CDR1 DFQATT and CDR2 SNEGSKA (reference sequence). The CDR3 covers 13 residues. DNA for the CDR3: TGCAGTGCACTAGACGGCCGAGATACGCAAGCTTTCTTT. Translated, it gives CSALDGRDTQAFF.

This clonotype was counted ten times or more. The rearrangement links TRBV5-6 to TRBJ1-2; D is ambiguous. Between the trimmed V and J ends, which lost 0 bases and 7 bases, there was a span of 13 bases. CDR3 length: 14 residues. Germline values: CDR1 SGHDT, CDR2 YYEEEE. The CDR3 here is CASSLGSAGGGYTF. The CDR3 coding sequence is TGTGCCAGCAGCTTGGGTTCTGCCGGCGGTGGCTACACCTTC.

This clonotype was picked up many times. This chain uses TRBV6-6 with TRBJ2-3; 13 positions match TRBD2. Germline-derived CDR1 and CDR2 are MNHNY and SVGAGI (reference sequence). V was clipped by 7 bases and J by 3 bases; unmatched bases: 4. The CDR3 loop spans 15 amino acids. The CDR3 nucleotides read TGTGCCAGCACCGGGACTAGCGGGGTGACAGATACGCAGTATTTT. Its protein product is CASTGTSGVTDTQYF.

This clonotype was seen ten or more times. This chain links TRBV5-1 with TRBJ2-1; no clear D. This CDR3 region has 12 residues. Germline V gives CDR1 SGHRS, CDR2 YFSETQ. Deletions cut 0 bases from V and 12 bases from J, with 10 bases between. CDR3 nucleotide sequence: TGCGCCAGCAGCTTGGAGGGAAAGGGGCAGTTCTTC. Protein: CASSLEGKGQFF.

The genes are TRBV20-1 and TRBJ2-7; D may be TRBD2 (5 bases). Germline CDR1 reads DFQATT; CDR2 reads SNEGSKA (reference sequence). The CDR3 has 12 residues. V gave up 6 bases and J gave up 11 bases, with 20 bases separating them. DNA of the CDR3: TGCAGTGCCATACGCAACAGTCCCGGGGAGTACTTC. Translated, it gives CSAIRNSPGEYF.

This clonotype has just one count. V and J are TRBV5-1 and TRBJ2-2, with TRBD2 matching 8 bases. With V trimmed by 0 bases and J by 4 bases, 2 bases remained unmatched. The CDR3 spans 15 residues. Germline assignment: CDR1 SGHRS and CDR2 YFSETQ. The CDR3: CASSLDGGGTGELFF. DNA for the CDR3: TGCGCCAGCAGCTTGGACGGGGGGGGCACCGGGGAGCTGTTTTTT.

The gene calls are TRBV20-1 and TRBJ2-7, with TRBD1 identical over 9 bases. V gave up 6 bases and J gave up 6 bases; unmatched junction bases: 9. CDR1 and CDR2 (germline): DFQATT, SNEGSKA (reference sequence). This CDR3 is 13 amino acids long. The CDR3 DNA follows: TGCAGTGCGGAACGGGACAGGGCCCCCGAGCAGTACTTC. Residues: CSAERDRAPEQYF.

A note on this clonotype: A junction end diverges from the germline sequence, so it may reflect a read error. This chain joins TRBV9 and TRBJ2-5, with D perhaps TRBD2 (5 bases). The CDR3 length is 13 residues. Looked up from germline, CDR1 is SGDLS and CDR2 is YYNGEE. DNA of the CDR3: TGTGCCAGCAGTGTGAAAACGCAGGAGACTACTAACTTC. Translating it yields CASSVKTQETTNF.

Details on this clonotype: This CDR3 fails to terminate in the conserved phenylalanine or tryptophan, so it likely reflects a read error. No DNA is shown, since the ends of the CDR3 on it are uncertain; the CDR3 is the one TCRdb lists. The chain employs TRBV7-2 and TRBJ2-7. CDR1 and CDR2 from the germline V gene are SGHTA and FQGNSA. The CDR3 contains 12 residues when both ends are counted. This chain's CDR3 is CASRATSRAEAN.

The chain combines TRBV7-2 with TRBJ1-6; tentatively, D is TRBD1 (5 bases). From germline, CDR1 is SGHTA and CDR2 FQGNSA. This CDR3 has 15 residues. V lost 9 bases and J lost 14, with 26 bases in between. The CDR3 is CASSTEPRGHSSLHF. The CDR3 DNA sequence: TGTGCCAGTAGTACAGAACCGAGGGGCCACTCGTCCCTCCACTTT.

Notes on this clonotype: The junction shows a germline mismatch at one end, possibly a read error. The J gene is TRBJ1-1, the V gene TRBV7-8; 7 bases are shared with TRBD1. This CDR3 is built from 14 residues. Germline assignment: CDR1 SGHVS and CDR2 FQNEAQ. The CDR3 loop is CASSEAAGQAFRQF. CDR3 in DNA: TGTGCCAGCAGTGAAGCGGCAGGACAGGCCTTTCGGCAGTTT.

This clonotype was recorded a few times. The V call is TRBV30, the J call TRBJ2-1; the D gene is possibly TRBD2 (7 bases). Trimming pared 0 bases from V and 1 base from J, leaving 13 bases between. The CDR3 is 16 amino acids. The V gene's germline CDR1 is GTSNPN and CDR2 SVGIG (reference sequence). CDR3 sequence (DNA): TGTGCCTGGAGTGTAAGGGGGGGGTTTTCCTACAATGAGCAGTTCTTC. Translated: CAWSVRGGFSYNEQFF.

In its sample, this clonotype was seen once. The chain couples TRBV7-2 to TRBJ2-5; maybe TRBD2 (5 bases). Trimming removed 5 bases at V and 7 bases at J, with 14 bases between. This CDR3 region has 13 residues. Germline values: CDR1 SGHTA, CDR2 FQGNSA. In DNA, the CDR3 is TGTGCCAGCAGCCCGCCGGGTGAGGGGACCCAGTACTTC. Encoded protein: CASSPPGEGTQYF.

The CDR3 DNA follows: TGTGCCAGCAGCTTAGGAACGTTTCAGGGAAATGAGCAGCAGTACTTC. Residues: CASSLGTFQGNEQQYF. This sequence joins TRBV7-8 and TRBJ2-7; D may be TRBD1 (5 bases). Trimming left V 1 base short and J 8 bases short, with 21 bases between. This CDR3 is 16 amino acids long. The germline V gene has CDR1 SGHVS and CDR2 FQNEAQ.

V and J are TRBV10-3 and TRBJ1-2; 7 bases are shared with TRBD1. CDR1 is ENHRY and CDR2 is SYGVKD in the germline V gene. The length of the CDR3 is 14 residues. Trimming at V came to 5 bases and at J to 4 bases, leaving 7 bases not matched to a gene. The CDR3 DNA sequence: TGTGCCATCAGTAGAACCGGACAGGCCTATGGCTACACCTTC. Translating it yields CAISRTGQAYGYTF.

This clonotype was detected once. CDR3 coding DNA: TGTGCCAGCAGCCGCGGCGAGTACGAGCAGTACTTC. Translating gives CASSRGEYEQYF. The V gene is TRBV7-9, the J gene TRBJ2-7; D not resolved. Germline V lookup: CDR1 SEHNR, CDR2 FQNEAQ (reference sequence). The germline V and J ends were trimmed by 5 bases and 4 bases, with 9 bases remaining between them. CDR3 length equals 12 residues.

The chain employs TRBV5-5 and TRBJ2-5, with 9 bases lining up with TRBD2. Germline V gene lookup returns CDR1 SGHKS and CDR2 YYEKEE (reference sequence). The CDR3 loop spans 14 amino acids. The J segment lost 0 bases and the V segment lost 9 bases, leaving 6 bases of the junction unmatched. This chain's CDR3 is CATGGGGYQETQYF. The CDR3 DNA sequence: TGTGCCACCGGCGGGGGGGGGTACCAAGAGACCCAGTACTTC.

This clonotype was detected ten times or more. This chain connects TRBV5-1 to TRBJ1-5, with D possibly TRBD1 on 5 matching bases. The CDR3 consists of 13 residues. Trimming pared 1 base from V and 7 bases from J, leaving 9 bases between. Germline CDR1 SGHRS, CDR2 YFSETQ. The CDR3 protein is CASSLTTEQPQHF. The CDR3 DNA follows: TGCGCCAGCAGCTTGACGACAGAGCAGCCCCAGCATTTT.

The table lists this clonotype with a count of one. The chain joins TRBV5-1 to TRBJ1-4; D may be TRBD1 (5 bases). This CDR3 has 13 residues. Trimming removed 4 bases from V and 11 bases from J, with 15 bases in between. Germline loops: CDR1 SGHRS, CDR2 YFSETQ. CDR3 region: CASSRGSSGKLFF. CDR3 sequence (DNA): TGCGCCAGCAGCAGGGGAAGTAGCGGGAAACTGTTTTTT.

This chain connects TRBV24-1 to TRBJ2-5; D is unclear. Trimming took off 6 bases at V and 5 bases at J, with 12 bases between the two ends. CDR1 and CDR2 (germline): KGHDR, SFDVKD. This CDR3 comprises 13 residues. DNA for the CDR3: TGTGCCACCAGTAAGGATCGCCAGGAGACCCAGTACTTC. It translates to CATSKDRQETQYF.

On this clonotype: Relative to the germline gene, one junction end is altered; a read error may explain this. V gene TRBV7-7 combines with J gene TRBJ2-7, with D possibly being TRBD2 (5 bases). Germline CDR1 reads SSHAT; CDR2 reads FNYEAQ (reference sequence). The CDR3 consists of 13 residues. CDR3 protein: CASSVPPGLEEYF. CDR3 DNA sequence: TGTGCTAGCAGCGTGCCTCCGGGGTTGGAAGAGTACTTC.

A word on this clonotype: In this CDR3 the conserved last residue, phenylalanine or tryptophan, is missing, so a read error is likely. Because the CDR3's place on the DNA is in doubt, the DNA is left out and the CDR3 is given as listed by TCRdb. The chain carries TRBV7-2 and TRBJ2-2; the table's D call, TRBD1, has no DNA check behind it. Germline CDR1 and CDR2: SGHTA and FQGNSA. The CDR3 is 13 residues long, counting both termini. This CDR3 is CASSFYPDSQPQH.